Listed below are T cell receptor beta chains from one sample, sequenced in a study of response to subunit inactivated influenza vaccine. TCRdb re-called the RT-PCR reads through MiXCR, storing one row per CDR3 protein. The sample shows about 240,000 distinct CDR3 sequences, 12% of them seen only once. The source was non-naive T cells sorted from PBMCs, collected approximately 15 days before vaccination. Receptors were obtained from a man in his fifties or sixties who received an inactivated influenza vaccine. Each CDR3 is given with its conserved first and last residue. The order of the fields is D gene, J gene, clone size, V gene, CDR3 DNA, CDR3 protein. The D gene is left open where the match is weak. Clone size is not always given. Where it is, it says once, few, many or a class for expanded clones.

>TRBD1|TRBJ2-2|.|TRBV28
TGTGCCATTCCGAACAGGGGCTCCACTAACACCGGGGAGCTGTTTTTT
CAIPNRGSTNTGELFF
>.|TRBJ2-7|.|TRBV13
TGTGCCAGCAGCTTAGGCGTAGCGGCAAGCTCCTACGAGCAGTACTTC
CASSLGVAASSYEQYF
>.|TRBJ2-2|few|TRBV11-1
TGTGCCAGCGACCGCCTGCACGATGGGGCGTGGATTTCCACGAACACCGGGGAGCTGTTTTTT
CASDRLHDGAWISTNTGELFF
>.|TRBJ2-3|few|TRBV20-1
TGCAGTGCTAGAGTCGGGGGCCGCACAGATACGCAGTATTTT
CSARVGGRTDTQYF
>.|TRBJ1-4|few|TRBV9
TGTGCCAGCAGCGTAGAGGGGTCTGCGATTGAAAAACTGTTTTTT
CASSVEGSAIEKLFF
>.|TRBJ2-1|few|TRBV6-1
TGTGCCAGCAGTGAATTGTGGGGGGGCTTTGAGCAGTTCTTC
CASSELWGGFEQFF
>.|TRBJ2-3|.|TRBV24-1
TGTGCCACCGGGCAGGGAGGCACAGATACGCAGTATTTT
CATGQGGTDTQYF
>.|TRBJ2-7|.|TRBV18
TGTGCCAGCTCACCCTCCGGGAATCGAGAGCAGTACTTC
CASSPSGNREQYF
>TRBD1|TRBJ1-1|many|TRBV12-3/TRBV12-4
TGTGCCAGCAGTTCTGCCCTGACAGGGGGTGCTGAAGCTTTCTTT
CASSSALTGGAEAFF
>TRBD1|TRBJ2-2|many|TRBV5-5
TGTGCCAGCAGCTTGTTTACAGGGGGATTGCAGACCGGGGAGCTGTTTTTT
CASSLFTGGLQTGELFF
>.|TRBJ2-5|.|TRBV3-1
TGTGCCAGCAGCTTAGCGGATTCGGAGACCCAGTACTTC
CASSLADSETQYF
>.|TRBJ2-6|many|TRBV7-2
TGTGCCAGCAGCAATAGCGGTTCCGGGGCCAACGTCCTGACTTTC
CASSNSGSGANVLTF
>.|TRBJ1-1|few|TRBV9
TGTGCCAGCAGCGCCGGACAGAGGACTGAAGCTTTCTTT
CASSAGQRTEAFF
>.|TRBJ2-2|.|TRBV6-6
TGTGCCAGCAAACAGGAGAACGCCGGGGAGCTGTTTTTT
CASKQENAGELFF
>.|TRBJ2-5|many|TRBV29-1
TGCAGCGTCGGACAATGGCAAGAGACCCAGTACTTC
CSVGQWQETQYF
>.|TRBJ2-1|many|TRBV11-2
TGTGCCAGCCTTTCTTCGTTCCGCGTGTTCTTC
CASLSSFRVFF
>TRBD1|TRBJ2-7|.|TRBV7-8
TGTGCCAGCAGCTTAGGGGACAGGCCTTCCTACGAGCAGTACTTC
CASSLGDRPSYEQYF
>.|TRBJ2-6|.|TRBV18
TGTGCCAGCTCACCACTGGAGGTGTCGGACTCTGGGGCCAACGTCCTGACTTTC
CASSPLEVSDSGANVLTF
>.|TRBJ1-5|.|TRBV18
TGTGCCAGCTCACCGGAAAGGAGAAATCAGCCCCAGCATTTT
CASSPERRNQPQHF
>.|TRBJ1-2|few|TRBV2
TGTGCCAGTACAGGACAGTCTGGGGTCTATGGCTACACCTTC
CASTGQSGVYGYTF
>.|TRBJ2-7|few|TRBV7-6
TGTGCCAGCAGCTTAGGTGTACCAACCGGGGGAGGAAGCAACGAGCAGTACTTC
CASSLGVPTGGGSNEQYF
>TRBD1|TRBJ1-5|.|TRBV2
TGTGCCAGCAGCAGGGACAGGCAAACCCAACAGCCCCAGCATTTT
CASSRDRQTQQPQHF
>.|TRBJ2-5|few|TRBV11-2
TGTGCCAGCAGCCCATTCGGGGAGACCCAGTACTTC
CASSPFGETQYF
>.|TRBJ2-3|many|TRBV5-1
TGCGCCAGCAGCGGGGGAGGAAGGCAAGGAGATACGCAGTATTTT
CASSGGGRQGDTQYF
>.|TRBJ2-1|many|TRBV12-3/TRBV12-4
TGTGCCAGCAGGCGGACTGACAATGAGCAGTTCTTC
CASRRTDNEQFF
>TRBD2|TRBJ2-5|many|TRBV7-8
TGTGCCAGCAGCCCTCTGACTAGCGGGAATCAAGAGACCCAGTACTTC
CASSPLTSGNQETQYF
>.|TRBJ2-3|.|TRBV20-1
TGCAGTACCCGAACGGGGGTGGACACAGATACGCAGTATTTT
CSTRTGVDTDTQYF
>.|TRBJ2-1|.|TRBV20-1
TGCAGTGCTGAAGTCATAAGCTCCTACAATGAGCAGTTCTTC
CSAEVISSYNEQFF
>.|TRBJ2-6|many|TRBV4-2
TGTGCCAGCAGCCAAGGGACCTGGGGAGCTGGGGCCAACGTCCTGACTTTC
CASSQGTWGAGANVLTF
>.|TRBJ2-6|few|TRBV6-5
TGTGCCAGCAGTTACTCGAGTAAAGGGGGATCTGGGGCCAACGTCCTGACTTTC
CASSYSSKGGSGANVLTF
>.|TRBJ1-5|many|TRBV12-3/TRBV12-4
TGTGCCAGCAGTTTAAGCTCGGGGGGAATAGGTCAGCCCCAGCATTTT
CASSLSSGGIGQPQHF
>.|TRBJ1-6|few|TRBV20-1
TGCAGTGTTACGAGTGCACCGACTTCACCCCTCCACTTT
CSVTSAPTSPLHF
>.|TRBJ2-1|many|TRBV2
TGTGCCAGCAGTGTAAGAAGATTAAACAATGAGCAGTTCTTC
CASSVRRLNNEQFF
>.|TRBJ1-2|few|TRBV4-1
TGCGCCAGCAGCCAAGATTCTGGAAGGACCGGCTACACCTTC
CASSQDSGRTGYTF
>TRBD2|TRBJ2-1|few|TRBV2
TGTGCCAGCAGTGAATTGGGTCTAGCGGTGGGCAATGAGCAGTTCTTC
CASSELGLAVGNEQFF
>TRBD2|TRBJ2-7|.|TRBV6-2/TRBV6-3
TGTGCCAGCAGTTACGGCGGGGCGGGAGGCTACGAGCAGTACTTC
CASSYGGAGGYEQYF
>.|TRBJ2-1|few|TRBV7-2
TGTGCCAGCAGCTTAAGTGGGGCGGGCAGCTCCTACAATGAGCAGTTCTTC
CASSLSGAGSSYNEQFF
>.|TRBJ2-3|few|TRBV3-1
TGTGCCAGCAGCCAAAGTCGCACAGATACGCAGTATTTT
CASSQSRTDTQYF
>TRBD1|TRBJ2-7|few|TRBV6-1
TGTGCCAGCAGAAAGGACAGGGGGTCCTACGAGCAGTACTTC
CASRKDRGSYEQYF
>TRBD2|TRBJ2-1|.|TRBV7-3
TGTGCCAGCAGCTTAAGCCGCTCACGGCGGGAGCAGATCCGCGATGAGCAGTTCTTC
CASSLSRSRREQIRDEQFF
>.|TRBJ1-6|many|TRBV4-3
TGCGCCAGCAGCCAAGATTTCGGGGGAAACTATAATTCACCCCTCCACTTT
CASSQDFGGNYNSPLHF
>.|TRBJ2-2|many|TRBV9
TGTGCCAGCAGCCCTAGGGGGGTTTTGAGCACCGGGGAGCTGTTTTTT
CASSPRGVLSTGELFF
>TRBD2|TRBJ2-3|few|TRBV7-2
TGTGCCAGCAGCATGCGGGGGGGCAGCTCAGCGACGCAGTATTTT
CASSMRGGSSATQYF
>.|TRBJ2-1|.|TRBV19
TGTGCCAGTAGTATAGGCCTAGCGTCGAATGAGCAGTTCTTC
CASSIGLASNEQFF